Sequencing of this T cell receptor (beta chain) was carried out in a study of identifying expanded T cells in peripheral blood. General observations from the study: Technical replicates showed 0.9 to 1.5 changed clones; two weeks roughly 16; four weeks 19. Across healthy donors, higher total template counts meant significantly greater approximately 2-week count variance.

Per the germline V gene, CDR1 is LGHNA and CDR2 is YSLEER. The CDR3 spans 16 residues. Trimming cost V 0 bases and J 7 bases; bases outside gene matches: 10. Libraries were prepared by immunoSEQ multiplex PCR; TCRdb keeps only in-frame clonotypes and omits some of them. The sample consists of about 110,000 clones, approximately 90% of them appearing once. A remark on this clone: What it recognizes is unknown.

This TCR came from a person aged 18 to 75 in good health. The chain couples TRBV4-3 to TRBJ2-7, with 9 bases that match TRBD2. The sequencing sample was made of blood. Written as DNA, the CDR3 is TGCGCCAGCAGCCAAGATCTAGCGGGGACTCCTTTGGAGCAGTACTTC. This gives the protein CASSQDLAGTPLEQYF.